The T cell receptor beta chain described here comes from a study of T-cell memory formation after mild COVID-19. Overall study: Most TCR clusters belonged to a single donor.

Barcoded TCR alpha and TCR beta cDNA libraries with UMIs came from 5'RACE using constant-segment primers. TCRdb reanalysed the 5' RACE reads using MiXCR and keeps one entry per CDR3 protein. In the table there are 300,000 to 400,000 distinct CDR3 sequences, about 13% of which are singletons. With 4 bases removed from V and 5 bases from J, the gap between germline ends came to 12 bases. The CDR3 has 13 residues. From germline, CDR1 is SGDLS and CDR2 YYNGEE. J is TRBJ2-5 and V is TRBV9; TRBD2 is a possible D gene (5 bases). Sequences were obtained from PBMCs or a T cell subset sorted from them (not recorded which). The receptor's source is a man aged 18-30 years who had mild COVID-19 (a few samples of this study predate the infection). Cell type and time point are not known. The DNA of the CDR3 is TGTGCCAGCAGCCGAGAGGGTTCGGAGACCCAGTACTTC. Translated, it gives CASSREGSETQYF.